The 2 T cell receptor beta chains given below trace back to one sample, sequenced in a study of shared clonotypes between healthy human individuals. Profiled with immunoSEQ multiplex PCR; TCRdb holds only in-frame clones, not every one. The repertoire holds around 500,000 clones, with roughly 80% as singletons. Sequencing was done on a sample of PBMCs. These receptors all come from a woman aged 40 to 55 in good health. Some clones in this sample may be carry-over from other donors' samples.

This rearrangement joins TRBV15 to TRBJ1-2, with D maybe TRBD1 (5 bases). This CDR3 contains 19 residues. Between the trimmed V and J ends, which lost 0 bases and 4 bases, there was a span of 24 bases. Germline V gene lookup returns CDR1 LNHNV and CDR2 YYDKDF (reference sequence). CDR3 nucleotides: TGTGCCACCAGCAGAGATCGGGGTGGTGGGGGAGTAATGAGCTATGGCTACACCTTC. Translation: CATSRDRGGGGVMSYGYTF.

Notes on this clone: At the DNA level, this CDR3 is encoded by other sequences in the same sample as well. The chain couples TRBV19 to TRBJ1-3, with D unclear. V was pared by 4 bases and J by 0 bases, with 4 bases between. The CDR3 covers 13 residues. CDR1 is LNHDA and CDR2 is SQIVND in the germline V gene (reference sequence). The CDR3 reads CASSTGSGNTIYF. In DNA form, the CDR3 reads TGTGCCAGTAGTACCGGCTCTGGAAACACCATATATTTT.